What follows are 31 T cell receptor beta chains derived from one specimen sequenced in a study of T cells expressing NK-cell markers. Reprocessing the 5' RACE reads, TCRdb reports a single entry for every CDR3 protein and omits DNA. Listed are approximately 380,000 distinct CDR3 sequences; 5.2% falls within the top ten. Input material: blood T cells: a sorted CD56 or NKG2C T cell subset, CD4+ or CD8+ T cells, or bulk PBMC T cells (not recorded which). Receptor source: a man aged 18-70 years in good health.

The J gene is TRBJ2-1, the V gene TRBV2. CDR1 and CDR2 (germline): SNHLY, FYNNEI. CDR3 length equals 14 residues. The CDR3: CASIEGLANNEQFF.

V gene TRBV11-2 combines with J gene TRBJ2-1. Germline CDR1 reads SGHAT; CDR2 reads FQNNGV. The CDR3 covers 15 residues. The CDR3 is CASSLESSREYEQFF.

The chain uses TRBV5-1 and TRBJ2-2. From germline, CDR1 is SGHRS and CDR2 YFSETQ. The length of the CDR3 is 15 residues. Here the CDR3 reads CASSLEGSRTGELFF.

The chain has TRBV20-1 and TRBJ2-3; TCRdb's D gene call, TRBD1, goes unchecked for lack of DNA. Germline CDR1 DFQATT, CDR2 SNEGSKA (reference sequence). This CDR3 region has 17 residues. CDR3 region: CSARPSGGLSRLDTQYF.

The chain combines TRBV5-1 with TRBJ2-6; TCRdb calls TRBD1, which cannot be checked without DNA. The germline CDR1 and CDR2 sequences are SGHRS and YFSETQ. The length of the CDR3 is 20 residues. The CDR3 region is CASSRTPLTGGPSGANVLTF.

V and J are TRBV7-6 and TRBJ1-6. Germline values: CDR1 SGHVS, CDR2 FNYEAQ. The CDR3 loop spans 15 amino acids. CDR3 amino acids: CASSSGQRQNSPLHF.

J is TRBJ2-7 and V is TRBV20-1; TCRdb reports TRBD2, a call that lacks DNA to check it against. The CDR3 is made up of 14 amino acids. CDR1 and CDR2 (germline): DFQATT, SNEGSKA (reference sequence). CDR3 amino acids: CSASAVAGVGEQYF.

The J gene is TRBJ1-4, the V gene TRBV5-1; no DNA is available, so the TRBD1 call from TCRdb remains unchecked. The germline V gene has CDR1 SGHRS and CDR2 YFSETQ. This CDR3 comprises 13 residues. The chain's CDR3 is CASSRGSNEKLFF.

V gene TRBV7-8 combines with J gene TRBJ2-7; the TCRdb call, TRBD1, lacks DNA for checking. This CDR3 has 16 amino acids. Germline CDR1 and CDR2: SGHVS and FQNEAQ. The CDR3 spells CASRLMGQSIGYEQYF.

The chain has TRBV5-1 and TRBJ2-5; no DNA is available, so the TRBD2 call from TCRdb remains unchecked. Germline values: CDR1 SGHRS, CDR2 YFSETQ. This CDR3 has 15 amino acids. CDR3 loop: CASSFSRPDRETQYF.

The chain has TRBV5-1 and TRBJ1-2; TCRdb returns TRBD1, unconfirmable since there is no DNA. The germline V gene encodes CDR1 SGHRS and CDR2 YFSETQ. CDR3 length: 15 residues. The CDR3 loop is CASSLRSGTNYGYTF.

The V call is TRBV2, the J call TRBJ1-5. This CDR3 is 14 amino acids long. Germline V gene data show CDR1 as SNHLY and CDR2 as FYNNEI. CDR3 amino acids: CASTDSPYYQPQHF. Full variable domain (rest looked up from reference TRBV2 and TRBJ1-5): EPEVTQTPSHQVTQMGQEVILRCVPISNHLYFYWYRQILGQKVEFLVSFYNNEISEKSEIFDDQFSVERPDGSNFTLKIRSTKLEDSAMYFCASTDSPYYQPQHFGDGTRLSIL.

J is TRBJ2-7 and V is TRBV18. CDR3 size: 14 residues. Looked up from germline, CDR1 is KGHSH and CDR2 is LQKENI. The CDR3 sequence: CASSPGTISYEQYF.

The chain uses TRBV4-1 and TRBJ2-1; TCRdb designates TRBD1, a call that cannot be tested without DNA. The germline V gene has CDR1 MGHRA and CDR2 YSYEKL. The CDR3 length is 15 residues. CDR3 sequence: CASSQRQGAGNEQFF.

V gene TRBV12-3 or TRBV12-4 combines with J gene TRBJ1-1. This CDR3 has 13 amino acids. CDR3 protein: CASTLRLRAEAFF.

The CDR3 here is CSARGWQFYGYTF. V and J are TRBV20-1 and TRBJ1-2. The CDR3 totals 13 residues. The germline V gene encodes CDR1 DFQATT and CDR2 SNEGSKA (reference sequence).

This rearrangement joins TRBV3-1 to TRBJ2-1; TCRdb picks TRBD1, but there is no DNA to check that call. The length of the CDR3 is 17 residues. Germline V gene data show CDR1 as LGHDT and CDR2 as YNNKEL (reference sequence). The CDR3 loop reads CASSTRSGAGLINEQFF.

The J gene is TRBJ2-5, the V gene TRBV19; absent DNA, TCRdb's TRBD1 call cannot be checked. CDR3 size: 16 residues. The germline V gene encodes CDR1 LNHDA and CDR2 SQIVND (reference sequence). CDR3 sequence: CASTRRGDSYQETQYF.

V is TRBV6-1 and J is TRBJ1-2; the D call from TCRdb, TRBD1, cannot be confirmed without DNA. CDR1 is MNHNS and CDR2 is SASEGT in the germline V gene. CDR3 length: 16 amino acids. The CDR3 reads CASSQGDRGLNYGYTF.

V is TRBV20-1 and J is TRBJ1-6; TCRdb's assignment of TRBD1 cannot be checked, as there is no DNA. The CDR3 totals 14 residues. Germline CDR1 reads DFQATT; CDR2 reads SNEGSKA (reference sequence). CDR3 region: CSARPGQRFAPLHF.

This chain uses TRBV3-1 with TRBJ2-7; the TCRdb D gene call, TRBD2, has no DNA to confirm it. The germline CDR1 and CDR2 sequences are LGHDT and YNNKEL (reference sequence). The CDR3 spans 15 residues. The CDR3 reads CASSRRLAEQYEQYF.

This chain joins TRBV9 and TRBJ2-5; TCRdb designates TRBD1, a call that cannot be tested without DNA. There are 13 residues in the CDR3. Germline V gene data show CDR1 as SGDLS and CDR2 as YYNGEE. The CDR3 is CASSQGTVGTQYF.

V usage is TRBV20-1 and J usage is TRBJ1-4; lacking DNA, the TRBD1 call made by TCRdb goes unchecked. The V gene's germline CDR1 is DFQATT and CDR2 SNEGSKA (reference sequence). The CDR3 has 14 residues. CDR3 in amino acids: CSARDAGRSEKLFF.

The chain carries TRBV20-1 and TRBJ2-2; the TCRdb D gene call, TRBD1, has no DNA to confirm it. The length of the CDR3 is 15 residues. Per the germline V gene, CDR1 is DFQATT and CDR2 is SNEGSKA (reference sequence). The CDR3 sequence is CSAVGRDSYTGELFF.

The chain is built from TRBV2 and TRBJ2-7; the TRBD1 assignment by TCRdb is unverifiable without DNA. The length of the CDR3 is 15 residues. Germline V CDR1 and CDR2: SNHLY, FYNNEI. The CDR3 loop is CASSDPGQGTYEQYF. The complete variable domain, with remaining parts taken from reference TRBV2 and TRBJ2-7, reads EPEVTQTPSHQVTQMGQEVILRCVPISNHLYFYWYRQILGQKVEFLVSFYNNEISEKSEIFDDQFSVERPDGSNFTLKIRSTKLEDSAMYFCASSDPGQGTYEQYFGPGTRLTVT.

This rearrangement joins TRBV20-1 to TRBJ1-6. The germline V gene has CDR1 DFQATT and CDR2 SNEGSKA (reference sequence). The length of the CDR3 is 15 residues. This CDR3 reads CSARESKGYNSPLHF.

The chain carries TRBV6-5 and TRBJ2-3; TCRdb lists TRBD1, though no DNA is available to test this call. This CDR3 is built from 15 residues. CDR1 and CDR2 (germline): MNHEY, SVGAGI. The CDR3 is CASSYGGGPGDTQYF.

The chain combines TRBV20-1 with TRBJ1-1; with no DNA, the TCRdb D assignment of TRBD1 cannot be verified. The CDR3 runs to 13 residues. In germline, CDR1 is DFQATT, CDR2 SNEGSKA (reference sequence). The CDR3 sequence: CSARGPWGSEAFF.

This chain uses TRBV6-5 with TRBJ1-5; there is no DNA to check the TCRdb D call of TRBD1. Germline lookup yields CDR1 MNHEY and CDR2 SVGAGI. This CDR3 region has 14 residues. The CDR3 here is CASSTRQGGQPQHF.

The gene calls are TRBV6-5 and TRBJ2-7; TCRdb's D gene call, TRBD1, goes unchecked for lack of DNA. From germline, CDR1 is MNHEY and CDR2 SVGAGI. The length of the CDR3 is 16 residues. CDR3 in amino acids: CASSYLGHLTLHEQYF.

V and J are TRBV12-3 or TRBV12-4 and TRBJ2-5; there is no DNA to check the TCRdb D call of TRBD2. The CDR3 is made up of 14 amino acids. CDR3 sequence reads: CASSPLGAWETQYF.